Listed below are T cell receptor beta chains from one sample, sequenced in a study of blood T cell repertoires in COVID-19. TCRdb's table, derived via immunoSEQ multiplex PCR, lists solely in-frame clones and lacks some. The sample shows 350,000 to 400,000 clones, more than 75% of them seen only once. What was sequenced was PBMCs or T cells enriched from blood (not recorded which). These receptor sequences come from a woman aged 25 to 39 who had recovered from COVID-19. Both conserved end residues are part of each CDR3. D genes are given only for firm matches. Clone size appears in some rows only: once, few, many, or a class for an expanded clone.

j_call v_call d_call clone_size cdr3_nt cdr3_aa
TRBJ2-3 TRBV14 TRBD2 - TGTGCCAGCAGCCAATACGGGAGGGATACGCAGTATTTT CASSQYGRDTQYF
TRBJ2-6 TRBV6-5 - - TGTGCCAGCAGTTCCTACCTCTCTGGGGCCAACGTCCTGACTTTC CASSSYLSGANVLTF
TRBJ2-1 TRBV19 TRBD2 - TGTGCCAGTAGTATAAAGGGCGGGGGGGAAAAATACAATGAGCAGTTCTTC CASSIKGGGEKYNEQFF
TRBJ2-7 TRBV12-3/TRBV12-4 - - TGTGCCAGCAGTTTTGTGCGCTACGAGCAGTACTTC CASSFVRYEQYF
TRBJ2-7 TRBV3-1/TRBV3-2 - - TGTGCCAGCAGCCTCAACTACGAGCAGTACTTC CASSLNYEQYF
TRBJ2-2 TRBV23-1 TRBD1 once TGCGCCAGCAGTCATCTCCCGGGACAGGTAAACACCGGGGAGCTGTTTTTT CASSHLPGQVNTGELFF
TRBJ2-7 TRBV6-6 TRBD1 - TGTGCCAGCAGTTTTGGACAGGGGGTGTACGAGCAGTACTTC CASSFGQGVYEQYF
TRBJ1-3 TRBV2 TRBD1 - TGTGCCAGCAGTGATATGCCGGACAGGGCTGGAAACACCATATATTTT CASSDMPDRAGNTIYF
TRBJ2-2 TRBV7-3 - - TGTGCCAGCAGCTTAAATCACGGGGAGCTGTTTTTT CASSLNHGELFF
TRBJ1-2 TRBV28 TRBD1 - TGTGCCAGCAGTCGGCGGGACAGGGGGTTTGGTGGCTACACCTTC CASSRRDRGFGGYTF
TRBJ2-7 TRBV6-5 - - TGTGCCAGCAGTTACTCGATGGGGGGCTACGAGCAGTACTTC CASSYSMGGYEQYF
TRBJ2-2 TRBV6-4 TRBD2 - TGTGCCAGCAGAGACCTAGCGGGAGTATCCGGGGAGCTGTTTTTT CASRDLAGVSGELFF
TRBJ1-2 TRBV5-5 TRBD1 - TGTGCCAGCAGCCCCGGACAGGGAAGTGGCTACACCTTC CASSPGQGSGYTF
TRBJ2-2 TRBV24-1 TRBD1 - TGTGCCACGTCGAGAACAGGGGACACCGGGGAGCTGTTTTTT CATSRTGDTGELFF
TRBJ2-3 TRBV2 TRBD2 few TGTGCCAGCAGTCCCTATTCTAGCGGGGGGCCACCGACGCAGTATTTT CASSPYSSGGPPTQYF
TRBJ1-1 TRBV15 - - TGTGCCACCAGCAGAATTCATGCGGGTACTGAAGCTTTCTTT CATSRIHAGTEAFF